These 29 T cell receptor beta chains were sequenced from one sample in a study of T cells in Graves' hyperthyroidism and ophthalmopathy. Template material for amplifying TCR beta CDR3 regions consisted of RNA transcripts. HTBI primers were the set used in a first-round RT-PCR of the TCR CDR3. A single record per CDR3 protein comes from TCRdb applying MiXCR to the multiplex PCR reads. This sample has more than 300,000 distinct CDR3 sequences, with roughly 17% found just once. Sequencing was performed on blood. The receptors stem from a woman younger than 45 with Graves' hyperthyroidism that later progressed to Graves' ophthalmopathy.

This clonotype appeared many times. CDR3 in amino acids: CASKRDSRYGYTF. CDR3 coding DNA: TGTGCCAGCAAAAGGGACTCTCGCTATGGCTACACCTTC. V usage is TRBV27 and J usage is TRBJ1-2, with TRBD1 as a possible D gene (5 bases). This CDR3 spans 13 amino acids. V lost 7 bases, J lost 4 bases, and 13 bases lay in between. Germline CDR1 reads MNHEY; CDR2 reads SMNVEV (reference sequence).

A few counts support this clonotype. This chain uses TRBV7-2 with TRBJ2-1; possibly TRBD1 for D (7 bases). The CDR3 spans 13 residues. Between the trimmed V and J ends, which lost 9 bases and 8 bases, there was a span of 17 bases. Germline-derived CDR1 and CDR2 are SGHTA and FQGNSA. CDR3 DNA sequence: TGTGCCAGTAGTGCGGGGACAGCTTATGAGCAGTTCTTC. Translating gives CASSAGTAYEQFF.

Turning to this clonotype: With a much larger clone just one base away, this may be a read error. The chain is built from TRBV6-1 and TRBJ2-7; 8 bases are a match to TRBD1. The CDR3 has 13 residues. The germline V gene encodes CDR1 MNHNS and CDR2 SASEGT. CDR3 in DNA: TGTGTCAGCGCCAGGGGGCCCTCCTACGAGCAGTACTTC. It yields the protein CVSARGPSYEQYF.

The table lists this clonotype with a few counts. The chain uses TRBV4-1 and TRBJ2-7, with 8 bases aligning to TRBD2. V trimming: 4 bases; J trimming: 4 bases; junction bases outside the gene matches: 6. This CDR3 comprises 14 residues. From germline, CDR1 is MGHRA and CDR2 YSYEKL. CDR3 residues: CASSLTSVGYEQYF. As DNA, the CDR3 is TGCGCCAGCAGCCTGACTAGCGTAGGTTACGAGCAGTACTTC.

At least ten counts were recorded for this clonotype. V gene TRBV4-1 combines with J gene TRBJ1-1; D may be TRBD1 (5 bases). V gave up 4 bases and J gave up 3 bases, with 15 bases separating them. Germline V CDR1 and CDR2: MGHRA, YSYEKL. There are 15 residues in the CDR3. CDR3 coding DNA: TGCGCCAGCAGCCCGGGGACCAGGGCGGACACTGAAGCTTTCTTT. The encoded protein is CASSPGTRADTEAFF.

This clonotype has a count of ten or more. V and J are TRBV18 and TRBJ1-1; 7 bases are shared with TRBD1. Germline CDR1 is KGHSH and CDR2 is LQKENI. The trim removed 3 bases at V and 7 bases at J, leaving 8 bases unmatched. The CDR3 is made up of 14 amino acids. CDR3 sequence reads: CASSPSRDSDEAFF. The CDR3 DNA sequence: TGTGCCAGCTCACCTAGCCGGGACAGTGATGAAGCTTTCTTT. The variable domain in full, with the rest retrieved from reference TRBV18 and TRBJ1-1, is NAGVMQNPRHLVRRRGQEARLRCSPMKGHSHVYWYRQLPEEGLKFMVYLQKENIIDESGMPKERFSAEFPKEGPSILRIQQVVRGDSAAYFCASSPSRDSDEAFFGQGTRLTVV.

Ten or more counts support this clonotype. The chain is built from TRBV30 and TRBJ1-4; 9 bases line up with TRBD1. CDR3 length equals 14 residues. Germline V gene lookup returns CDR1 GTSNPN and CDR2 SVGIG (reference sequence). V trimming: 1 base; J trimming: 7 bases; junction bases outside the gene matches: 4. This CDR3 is CAWSGGTGSEKLFF. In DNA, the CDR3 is TGTGCCTGGAGTGGTGGGACAGGGAGTGAAAAACTGTTTTTT.

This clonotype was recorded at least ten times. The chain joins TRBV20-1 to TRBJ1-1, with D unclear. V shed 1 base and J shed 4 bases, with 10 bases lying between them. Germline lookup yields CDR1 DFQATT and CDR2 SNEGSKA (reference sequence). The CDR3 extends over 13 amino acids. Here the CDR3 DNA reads TGCAGTGCTAGAGCTGATTTACTCACTGAAGCTTTCTTT. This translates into CSARADLLTEAFF.

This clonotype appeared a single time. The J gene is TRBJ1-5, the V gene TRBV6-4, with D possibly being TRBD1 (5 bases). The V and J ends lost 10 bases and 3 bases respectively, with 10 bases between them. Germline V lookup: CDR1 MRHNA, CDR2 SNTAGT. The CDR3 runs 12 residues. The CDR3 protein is CAMDGTNQPQHF. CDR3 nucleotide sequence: TGTGCCATGGACGGGACCAATCAGCCCCAGCATTTT.

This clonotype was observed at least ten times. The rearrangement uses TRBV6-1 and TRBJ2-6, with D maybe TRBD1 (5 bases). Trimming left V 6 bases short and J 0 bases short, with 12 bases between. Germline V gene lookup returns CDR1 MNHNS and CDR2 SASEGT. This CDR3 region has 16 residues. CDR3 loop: CASSSGPGSGANVLTF. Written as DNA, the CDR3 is TGTGCCAGCAGCTCAGGGCCGGGCTCTGGGGCCAACGTCCTGACTTTC.

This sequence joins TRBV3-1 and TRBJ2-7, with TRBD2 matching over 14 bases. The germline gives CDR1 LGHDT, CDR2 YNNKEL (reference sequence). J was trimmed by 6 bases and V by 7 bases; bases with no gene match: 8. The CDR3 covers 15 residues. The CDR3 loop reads CASISTSGGDVEQYF. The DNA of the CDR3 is TGTGCCAGCATTTCGACTAGCGGGGGGGACGTCGAGCAGTACTTC.

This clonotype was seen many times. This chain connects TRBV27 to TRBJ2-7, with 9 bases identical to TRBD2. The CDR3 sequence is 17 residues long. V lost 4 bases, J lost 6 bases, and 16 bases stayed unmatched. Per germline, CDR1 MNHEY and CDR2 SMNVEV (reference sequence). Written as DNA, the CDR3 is TGTGCCAGCAGTTCCCTTGGGGAGGCAGCGGGAGGTCGCGAGCAGTACTTC. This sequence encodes CASSSLGEAAGGREQYF.

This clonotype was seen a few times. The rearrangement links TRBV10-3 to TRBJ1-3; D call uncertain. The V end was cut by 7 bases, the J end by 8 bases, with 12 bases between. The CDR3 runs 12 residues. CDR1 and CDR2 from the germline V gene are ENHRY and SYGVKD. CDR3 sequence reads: CAITEEGDTIYF. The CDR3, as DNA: TGTGCCATCACTGAAGAGGGAGACACCATATATTTT.

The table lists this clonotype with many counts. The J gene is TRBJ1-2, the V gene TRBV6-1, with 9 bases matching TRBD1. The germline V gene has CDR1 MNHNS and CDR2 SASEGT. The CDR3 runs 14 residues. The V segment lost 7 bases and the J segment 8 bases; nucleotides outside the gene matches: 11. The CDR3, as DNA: TGTGCCAGCACCTCTGTGGGGACAGGGAGCGGCTACACCTTC. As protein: CASTSVGTGSGYTF.

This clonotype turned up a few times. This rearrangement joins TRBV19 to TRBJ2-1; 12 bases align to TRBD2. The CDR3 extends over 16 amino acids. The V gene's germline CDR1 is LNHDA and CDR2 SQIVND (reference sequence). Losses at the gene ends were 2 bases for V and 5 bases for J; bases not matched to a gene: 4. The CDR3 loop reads CASSIPSGGAHNEQFF. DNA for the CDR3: TGTGCCAGTAGTATACCTAGCGGGGGGGCTCACAATGAGCAGTTCTTC.

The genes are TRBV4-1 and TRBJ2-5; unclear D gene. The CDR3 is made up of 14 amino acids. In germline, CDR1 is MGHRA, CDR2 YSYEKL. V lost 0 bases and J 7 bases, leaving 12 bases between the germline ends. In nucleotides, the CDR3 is TGCGCCAGCAGCCAAGATCCGCCCCCGGGGACCCAGTACTTC. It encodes CASSQDPPPGTQYF.

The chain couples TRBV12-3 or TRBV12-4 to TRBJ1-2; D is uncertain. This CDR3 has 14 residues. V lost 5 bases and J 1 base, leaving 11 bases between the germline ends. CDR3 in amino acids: CASSPPDDNYGYTF. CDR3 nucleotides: TGTGCCAGCAGTCCGCCGGACGATAACTATGGCTACACCTTC.

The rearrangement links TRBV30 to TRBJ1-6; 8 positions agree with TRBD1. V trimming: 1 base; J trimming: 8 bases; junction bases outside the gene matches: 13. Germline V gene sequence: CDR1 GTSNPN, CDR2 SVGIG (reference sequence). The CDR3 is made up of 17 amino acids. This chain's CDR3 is CAWSARTGNNLHSPLHF. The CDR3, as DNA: TGTGCCTGGAGTGCCAGGACAGGGAATAACCTCCATTCACCCCTCCACTTT.

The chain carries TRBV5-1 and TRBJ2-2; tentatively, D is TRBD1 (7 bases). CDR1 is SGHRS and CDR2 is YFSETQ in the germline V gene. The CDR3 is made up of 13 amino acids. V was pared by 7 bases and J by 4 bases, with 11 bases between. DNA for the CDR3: TGCGCCAGCGGACAGGAGGGCACCGGGGAGCTGTTTTTT. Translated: CASGQEGTGELFF.

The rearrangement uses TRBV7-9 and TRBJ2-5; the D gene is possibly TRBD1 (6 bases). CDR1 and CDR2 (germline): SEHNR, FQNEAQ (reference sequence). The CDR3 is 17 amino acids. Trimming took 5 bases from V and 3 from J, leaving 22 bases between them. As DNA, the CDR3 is TGTGCCAGCAGCCCGAAATGGGAAGGGCAGGGGAAAGAGACCCAGTACTTC. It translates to CASSPKWEGQGKETQYF.

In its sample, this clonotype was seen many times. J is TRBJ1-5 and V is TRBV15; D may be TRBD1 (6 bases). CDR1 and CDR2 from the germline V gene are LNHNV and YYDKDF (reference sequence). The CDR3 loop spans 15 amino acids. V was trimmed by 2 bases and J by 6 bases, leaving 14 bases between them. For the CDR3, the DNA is TGTGCCACCAGCAGACCTACAGGGTTAGGTCAGCCCCAGCATTTT. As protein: CATSRPTGLGQPQHF.

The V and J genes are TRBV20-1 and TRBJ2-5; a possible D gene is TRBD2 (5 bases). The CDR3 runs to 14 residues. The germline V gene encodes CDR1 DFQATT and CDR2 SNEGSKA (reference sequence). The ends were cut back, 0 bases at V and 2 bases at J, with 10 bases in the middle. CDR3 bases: TGCAGTGCTAGAGATCGAGGGTCGCAAGAGACCCAGTACTTC. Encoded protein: CSARDRGSQETQYF.

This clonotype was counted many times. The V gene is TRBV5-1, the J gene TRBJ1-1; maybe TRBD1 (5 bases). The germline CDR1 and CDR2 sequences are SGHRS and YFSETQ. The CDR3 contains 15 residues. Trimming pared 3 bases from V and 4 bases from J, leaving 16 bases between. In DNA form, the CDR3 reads TGCGCCAGCAGCTACCTAGGCGGGGGATCCACTGAAGCTTTCTTT. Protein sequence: CASSYLGGGSTEAFF. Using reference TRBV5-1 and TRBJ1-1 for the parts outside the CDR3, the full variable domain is KAGVTQTPRYLIKTRGQQVTLSCSPISGHRSVSWYQQTPGQGLQFLFEYFSETQRNKGNFPGRFSGRQFSNSRSEMNVSTLELGDSALYLCASSYLGGGSTEAFFGQGTRLTVV.

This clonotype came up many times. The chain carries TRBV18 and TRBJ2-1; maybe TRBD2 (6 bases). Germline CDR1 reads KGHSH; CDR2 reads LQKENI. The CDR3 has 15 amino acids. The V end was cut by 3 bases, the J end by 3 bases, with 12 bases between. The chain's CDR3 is CASSPFPGDYNEQFF. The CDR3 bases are TGTGCCAGCTCACCGTTCCCGGGGGACTACAATGAGCAGTTCTTC.

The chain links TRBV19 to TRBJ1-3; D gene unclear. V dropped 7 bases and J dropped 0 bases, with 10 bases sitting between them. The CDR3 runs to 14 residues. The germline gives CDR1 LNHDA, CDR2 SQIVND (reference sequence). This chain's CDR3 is CASKVDLSGNTIYF. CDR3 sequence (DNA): TGTGCCAGTAAGGTGGACCTCTCTGGAAACACCATATATTTT.

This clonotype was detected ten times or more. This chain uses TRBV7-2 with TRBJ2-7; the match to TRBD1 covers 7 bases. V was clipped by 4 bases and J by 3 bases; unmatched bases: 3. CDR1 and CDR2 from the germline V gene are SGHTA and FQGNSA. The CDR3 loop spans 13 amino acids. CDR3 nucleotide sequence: TGTGCCAGCAGCTGGGACAGATACTACGAGCAGTACTTC. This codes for CASSWDRYYEQYF.

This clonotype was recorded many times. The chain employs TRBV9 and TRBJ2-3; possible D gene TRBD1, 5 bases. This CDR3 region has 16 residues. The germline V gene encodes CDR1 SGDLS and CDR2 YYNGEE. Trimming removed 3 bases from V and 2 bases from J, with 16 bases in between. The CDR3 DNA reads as TGTGCCAGCAGCGCTGGACAAGCAGGCTACACAGATACGCAGTATTTT. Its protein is CASSAGQAGYTDTQYF.

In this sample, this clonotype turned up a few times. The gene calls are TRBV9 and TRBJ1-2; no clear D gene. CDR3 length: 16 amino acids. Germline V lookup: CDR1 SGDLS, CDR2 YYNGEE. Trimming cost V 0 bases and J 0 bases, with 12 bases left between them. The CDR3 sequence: CASSVEGTATNYGYTF. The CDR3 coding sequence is TGTGCCAGCAGCGTAGAGGGAACAGCTACTAACTATGGCTACACCTTC.

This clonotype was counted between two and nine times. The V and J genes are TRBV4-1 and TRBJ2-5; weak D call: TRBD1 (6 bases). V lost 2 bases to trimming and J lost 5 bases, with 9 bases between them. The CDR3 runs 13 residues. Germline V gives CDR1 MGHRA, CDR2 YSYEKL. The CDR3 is CASSQRGYETQYF. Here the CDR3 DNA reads TGCGCCAGCAGCCAAAGGGGGTATGAGACCCAGTACTTC.